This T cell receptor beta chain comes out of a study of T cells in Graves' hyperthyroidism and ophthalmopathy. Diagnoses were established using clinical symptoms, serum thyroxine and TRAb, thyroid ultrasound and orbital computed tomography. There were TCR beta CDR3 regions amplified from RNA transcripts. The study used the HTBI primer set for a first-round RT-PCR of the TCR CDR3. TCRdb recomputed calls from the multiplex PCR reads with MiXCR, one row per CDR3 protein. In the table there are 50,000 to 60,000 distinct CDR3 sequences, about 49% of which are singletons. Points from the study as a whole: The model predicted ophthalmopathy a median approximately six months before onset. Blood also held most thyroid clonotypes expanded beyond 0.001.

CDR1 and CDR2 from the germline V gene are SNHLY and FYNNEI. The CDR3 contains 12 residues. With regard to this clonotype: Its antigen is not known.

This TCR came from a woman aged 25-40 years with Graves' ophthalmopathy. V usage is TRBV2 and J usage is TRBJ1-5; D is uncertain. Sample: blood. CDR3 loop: CVGSAADQPQHF. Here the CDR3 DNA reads TGTGTCGGTAGTGCGGCAGATCAGCCCCAGCATTTT. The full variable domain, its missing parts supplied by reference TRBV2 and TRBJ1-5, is EPEVTQTPSHQVTQMGQEVILRCVPISNHLYFYWYRQILGQKVEFLVSFYNNEISEKSEIFDDQFSVERPDGSNFTLKIRSTKLEDSAMYFCVGSAADQPQHFGDGTRLSIL.